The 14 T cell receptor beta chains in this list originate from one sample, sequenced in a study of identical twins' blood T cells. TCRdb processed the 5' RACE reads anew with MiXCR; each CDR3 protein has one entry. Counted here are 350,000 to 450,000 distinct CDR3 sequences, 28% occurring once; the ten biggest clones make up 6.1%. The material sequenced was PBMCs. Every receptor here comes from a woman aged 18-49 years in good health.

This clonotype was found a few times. The CDR3 coding sequence is TGTGCCAGCAGTTTTTGGGGAAATCAGCCCCAGCATTTT. Amino acid sequence: CASSFWGNQPQHF. The chain uses TRBV12-3 or TRBV12-4 and TRBJ1-5; D gene uncertain. V lost 3 bases and J lost 4, with 7 bases in between. The CDR3 runs to 13 residues.

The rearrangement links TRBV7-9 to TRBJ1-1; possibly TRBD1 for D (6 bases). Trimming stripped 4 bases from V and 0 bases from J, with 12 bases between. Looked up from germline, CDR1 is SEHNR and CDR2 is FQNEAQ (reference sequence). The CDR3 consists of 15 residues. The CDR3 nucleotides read TGTGCCAGCAGCTCGCTCGGACAGCTGAACACTGAAGCTTTCTTT. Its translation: CASSSLGQLNTEAFF.

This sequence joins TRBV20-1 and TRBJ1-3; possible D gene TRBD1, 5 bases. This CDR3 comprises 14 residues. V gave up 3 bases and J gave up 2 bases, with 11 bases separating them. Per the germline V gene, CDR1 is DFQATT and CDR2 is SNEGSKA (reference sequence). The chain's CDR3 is CSASAGSAGNTIYF. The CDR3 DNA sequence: TGCAGTGCTAGTGCAGGGTCGGCTGGAAACACCATATATTTT.

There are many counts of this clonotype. CDR3 sequence (DNA): TGTGCCAGCAGTGACGGGTCGGGGAACACCGGGGAGCTGTTTTTT. Translation gives CASSDGSGNTGELFF. This chain joins TRBV6-4 and TRBJ2-2, with D uncertain. The V end lost 2 bases, the J end lost 1 base, and 8 bases lay between the germline ends. The germline gives CDR1 MRHNA, CDR2 SNTAGT. The CDR3 sequence is 15 residues long.

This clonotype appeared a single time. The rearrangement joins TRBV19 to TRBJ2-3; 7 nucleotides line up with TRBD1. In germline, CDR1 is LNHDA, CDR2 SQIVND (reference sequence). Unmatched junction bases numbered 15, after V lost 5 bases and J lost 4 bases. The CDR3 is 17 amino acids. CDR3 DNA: TGTGCCAGTAGTTTGCCCTACCGACAGGGCCCTTCAGATACGCAGTATTTT. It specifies CASSLPYRQGPSDTQYF.

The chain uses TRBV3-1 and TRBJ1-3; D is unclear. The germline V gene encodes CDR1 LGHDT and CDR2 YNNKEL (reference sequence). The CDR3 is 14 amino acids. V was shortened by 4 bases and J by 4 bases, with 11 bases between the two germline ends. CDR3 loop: CASSPTSLGNTIYF. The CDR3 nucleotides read TGTGCCAGCAGCCCCACGTCACTCGGAAACACCATATATTTT.

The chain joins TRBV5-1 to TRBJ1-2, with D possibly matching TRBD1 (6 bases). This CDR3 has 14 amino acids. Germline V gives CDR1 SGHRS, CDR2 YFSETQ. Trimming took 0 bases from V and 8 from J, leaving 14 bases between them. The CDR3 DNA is TGCGCCAGCAGCTTGGTGGGGGCTACTAGCGGCTACACCTTC. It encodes CASSLVGATSGYTF.

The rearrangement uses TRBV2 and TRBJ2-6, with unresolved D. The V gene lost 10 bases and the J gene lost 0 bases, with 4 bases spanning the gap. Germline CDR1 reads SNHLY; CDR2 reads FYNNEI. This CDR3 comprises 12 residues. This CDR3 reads CATLSGANVLTF. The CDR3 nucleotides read TGTGCCACACTCTCTGGGGCCAACGTCCTGACTTTC.

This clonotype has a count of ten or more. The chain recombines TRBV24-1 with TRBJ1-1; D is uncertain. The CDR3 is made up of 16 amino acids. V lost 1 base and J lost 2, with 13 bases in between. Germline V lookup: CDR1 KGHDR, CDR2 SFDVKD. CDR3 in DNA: TGTGCCACCAGTGATTTTCAGGACCTTTTTAACACTGAAGCTTTCTTT. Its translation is CATSDFQDLFNTEAFF.

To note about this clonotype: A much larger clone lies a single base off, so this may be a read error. The CDR3 DNA is TGCGTCAGCAGCTTCGGGCCCAGCACAGATACGCAGTATTTT. This encodes CVSSFGPSTDTQYF. The chain joins TRBV5-1 to TRBJ2-3; D gene unclear. The CDR3 is made up of 14 amino acids. CDR1 SGHRS and CDR2 YFSETQ come from the germline V gene.

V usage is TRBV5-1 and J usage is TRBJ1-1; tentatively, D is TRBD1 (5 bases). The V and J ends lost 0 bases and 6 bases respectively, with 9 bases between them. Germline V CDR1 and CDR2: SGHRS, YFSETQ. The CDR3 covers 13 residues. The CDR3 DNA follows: TGCGCCAGCAGCTTGGGCAGGGACGCTGAAGCTTTCTTT. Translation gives CASSLGRDAEAFF.

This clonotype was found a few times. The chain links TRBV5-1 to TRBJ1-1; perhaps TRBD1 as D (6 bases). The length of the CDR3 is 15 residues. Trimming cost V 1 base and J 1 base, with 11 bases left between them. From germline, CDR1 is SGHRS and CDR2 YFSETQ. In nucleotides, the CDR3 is TGCGCCAGCAGCTTGCGAGGGGGAGCGAACACTGAAGCTTTCTTT. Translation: CASSLRGGANTEAFF.

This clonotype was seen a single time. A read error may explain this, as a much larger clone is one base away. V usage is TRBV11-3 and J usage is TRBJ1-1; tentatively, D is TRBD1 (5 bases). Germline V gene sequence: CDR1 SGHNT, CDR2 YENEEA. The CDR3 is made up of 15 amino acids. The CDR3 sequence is CAGSFVFRGDTEAFF. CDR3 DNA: TGTGCCGGCAGCTTCGTTTTTAGAGGGGACACTGAAGCTTTCTTT.

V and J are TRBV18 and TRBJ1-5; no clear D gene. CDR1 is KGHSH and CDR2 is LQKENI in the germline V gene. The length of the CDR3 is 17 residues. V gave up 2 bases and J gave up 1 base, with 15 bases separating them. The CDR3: CASSPMAVSTSNQPQHF. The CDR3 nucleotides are TGTGCCAGCTCACCAATGGCAGTAAGTACAAGCAATCAGCCCCAGCATTTT.